The clone carrying this TCR beta chain was detected ten times or more. Its cognate antigen is unknown. This sample was taken from a study of T-cell reconstitution after alpha-beta-depleted transplantation in children. This sample's TCRbeta library carried unique molecular identifier barcodes. TCRdb recomputed calls from the PCR reads with MiXCR, one row per CDR3 protein. The data contain approximately 190,000 distinct CDR3 sequences, approximately 6% of them singletons. Between the trimmed V and J ends, which lost 3 bases and 0 bases, there was a span of 9 bases. The length of the CDR3 is 15 residues. From germline, CDR1 is SGHAT and CDR2 FQDESV (reference sequence). Regarding the study as a whole: Newly produced T cells mostly provided counts and TCRbeta diversity after one year, as hyperexpanded clones declined.

This material consisted of PBMCs, taken before TCRalphabeta/CD19-depleted stem cell transplant. V gene TRBV11-1 combines with J gene TRBJ2-1; D unclear. The receptor's source is a girl less than two years old with combined immunodeficiency, due to receive a stem cell transplant. The CDR3 nucleotides read TGTGCCAGCAGCTTGGCGGATAGCTCCTACAATGAGCAGTTCTTC. This codes for CASSLADSSYNEQFF.